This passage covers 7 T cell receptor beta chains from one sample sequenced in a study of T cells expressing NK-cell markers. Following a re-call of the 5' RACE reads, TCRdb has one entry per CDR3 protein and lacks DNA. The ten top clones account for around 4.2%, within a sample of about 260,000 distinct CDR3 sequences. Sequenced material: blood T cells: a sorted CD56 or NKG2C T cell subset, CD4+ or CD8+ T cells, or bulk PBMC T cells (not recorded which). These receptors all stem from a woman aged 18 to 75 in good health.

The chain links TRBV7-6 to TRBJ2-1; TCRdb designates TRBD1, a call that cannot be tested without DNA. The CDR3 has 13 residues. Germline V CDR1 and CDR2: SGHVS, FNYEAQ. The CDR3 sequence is CASSSDTYNEQFF.

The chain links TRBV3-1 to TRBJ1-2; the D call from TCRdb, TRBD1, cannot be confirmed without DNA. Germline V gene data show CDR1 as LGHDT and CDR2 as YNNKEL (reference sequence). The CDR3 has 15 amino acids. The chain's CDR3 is CASSQGGSSNYGYTF. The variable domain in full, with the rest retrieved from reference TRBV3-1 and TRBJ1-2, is DTAVSQTPKYLVTQMGNDKSIKCEQNLGHDTMYWYKQDSKKFLKIMFSYNNKELIINETVPNRFSPKSPDKAHLNLHINSLELGDSAVYFCASSQGGSSNYGYTFGSGTRLTVV.

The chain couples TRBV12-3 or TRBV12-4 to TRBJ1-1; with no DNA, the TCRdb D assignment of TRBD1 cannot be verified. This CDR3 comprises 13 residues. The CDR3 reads CASREQENTEAFF.

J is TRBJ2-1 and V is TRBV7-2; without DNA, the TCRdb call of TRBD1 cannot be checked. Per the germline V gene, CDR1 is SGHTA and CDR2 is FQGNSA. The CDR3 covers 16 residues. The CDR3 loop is CASSPRTGGSYNEQFF.

The CDR3 loop reads CASSFNTGELFF. J is TRBJ2-2 and V is TRBV12-3 or TRBV12-4. This CDR3 has 12 amino acids.

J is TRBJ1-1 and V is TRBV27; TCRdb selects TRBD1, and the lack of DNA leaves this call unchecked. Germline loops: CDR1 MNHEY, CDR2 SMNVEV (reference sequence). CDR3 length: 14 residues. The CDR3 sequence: CASSFRDRGGEAFF.

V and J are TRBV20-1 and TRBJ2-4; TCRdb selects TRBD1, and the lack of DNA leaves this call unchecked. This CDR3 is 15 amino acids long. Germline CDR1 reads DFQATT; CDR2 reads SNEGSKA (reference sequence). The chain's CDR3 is CSARADRGAKNIQYF.